These T cell receptor beta chains were read from a single sample in a study of lymphopenia after photon versus proton radiotherapy. TCRdb keeps only in-frame clones here, not all; method: immunoSEQ multiplex PCR. The sample yields 30,000 to 45,000 clones, roughly 90% seen once. The material was peripheral blood, obtained from a patient treated with photon-based radiotherapy. These receptors were obtained from a man in his sixties with cholangiocarcinoma. Each CDR3 is given with its conserved first and last residue. The D gene is left open where the match is weak. A row's size may be missing; if present it is once, few, many or a size class.

abundance	v_gene	j_gene	d_gene	CDR3nt	CDR3aa
-	TRBV9	TRBJ1-2	TRBD1	TGTGCCAGCAGCGTAGGGTTGACAGGGACATTAAACTATGGCTACACCTTC	CASSVGLTGTLNYGYTF
-	TRBV19	TRBJ1-4	-	TGTGCCAGTAGTGTTCCCACGGAAAAACTGTTTTTT	CASSVPTEKLFF
-	TRBV9	TRBJ2-1	-	TGTGCCAGCAGCGTAGGGGGGCTTAATTCCTACAATGAGCAGTTCTTC	CASSVGGLNSYNEQFF
-	TRBV2	TRBJ1-5	-	TGTGCCAGCAGTGGTCGTGGGGGGCGAAATCAGCCCCAGCATTTT	CASSGRGGRNQPQHF
-	TRBV6-1	TRBJ1-2	-	TGTGCCAGCAGTGAAACGAGAGCATCCGGAGCTAACTATGGCTACACCTTC	CASSETRASGANYGYTF
-	TRBV2	TRBJ2-7	-	TGTGCCAGCAGTGATGTCTTCAGGGGTTACGAGCAGTACTTC	CASSDVFRGYEQYF
-	TRBV2	TRBJ2-5	TRBD1	TGTGCCACCTCGCACCCTATGGACAGGGGGCGCCGAGAGACCCAGTACTTC	CATSHPMDRGRRETQYF
-	TRBV9	TRBJ2-3	-	TGTGCCAGCAGCTCCGAGAGGATAAGCACAGATACGCAGTATTTT	CASSSERISTDTQYF
-	TRBV18	TRBJ1-2	-	TGTGCCAGCTCACCCAACCGACAGATCCCAGACGGCTACACCTTC	CASSPNRQIPDGYTF
-	TRBV27	TRBJ1-1	-	TGTGCCAGCAGTTTACGTTGGACACCGAACACTGAAGCTTTCTTT	CASSLRWTPNTEAFF
-	TRBV5-8	TRBJ1-2	-	TGTGCCAGCAGTAGAGCCGGCTACACCTTC	CASSRAGYTF
-	TRBV27	TRBJ2-2	-	TGTGCCAGCAGTTTACGGGGGGCGGACACCGGGGAGCTGTTTTTT	CASSLRGADTGELFF
-	TRBV20-1	TRBJ2-3	-	TGCAGTGCTACGGATGGAGATACGCAGTATTTT	CSATDGDTQYF
-	TRBV5-1	TRBJ2-3	-	TGCGCCAGCAGCTTGGTTACTGGGGATAGCACAGATACGCAGTATTTT	CASSLVTGDSTDTQYF
-	TRBV25-1	TRBJ2-5	TRBD2	TGTGCCAGCAGTGAATACAGAGCGGGGGGTGAGAATATTGAGACCCAGTACTTC	CASSEYRAGGENIETQYF
-	TRBV6-1	TRBJ2-1	-	TGTGCCAGCAGTGAAACCGAGACCTACAATGAGCAGTTCTTC	CASSETETYNEQFF
-	TRBV9	TRBJ2-7	-	TGTGCCAGCAGCGTAGAAGCTAGCGAGGCCTACGAGCAGTACTTC	CASSVEASEAYEQYF
-	TRBV7-3	TRBJ1-1	-	TGTGCCAGCAGCTTAATTTTGGGAAACACTGAAGCTTTCTTT	CASSLILGNTEAFF
-	TRBV2	TRBJ2-7	TRBD1	TGTGCCAGCAATTCGCAGGGGGCCTACTACGAGCAGTACTTC	CASNSQGAYYEQYF
-	TRBV4-3	TRBJ2-2	-	TGCGCCAGCAGCCAAGATCGGGCGGGGACCACCGGGGAGCTGTTTTTT	CASSQDRAGTTGELFF
-	TRBV2	TRBJ2-7	TRBD2	TGTGCCAGCAGTGAAACTAGCGGGAGCGACGAGCAGTACTTC	CASSETSGSDEQYF
-	TRBV5-1	TRBJ2-5	TRBD2	TGCGCCAGCAGCTTTGGGACTAGCGGAATCCGGGTAGAGACCCAGTACTTC	CASSFGTSGIRVETQYF
once	TRBV5-1	TRBJ2-5	TRBD1	TGCGCCAGCAGCTTGGGGACAGGTGGGGAGACCCAGTACTTC	CASSLGTGGETQYF
-	TRBV7-3	TRBJ2-5	-	TGTGCCAGCAGCTTAACTCAGGGTGAAGAGACCCAGTACTTC	CASSLTQGEETQYF
-	TRBV9	TRBJ1-1	-	TGTGCCAGCAGCCCCAGTAACACTGAAGCTTTCTTT	CASSPSNTEAFF
-	TRBV18	TRBJ1-1	-	TGTGCCAGCTCACCCCCGGCAGGGTCAGCACTCAGTGAAGCTTTCTTT	CASSPPAGSALSEAFF
once	TRBV5-4	TRBJ2-7	-	TGTGCCAGCAGCTTGGCGAGGTCCTACGAGCAGTACTTC	CASSLARSYEQYF
-	TRBV7-9	TRBJ1-2	-	TGTGCCAGCAGCTTATGGGATGGCTACACCTTC	CASSLWDGYTF
-	TRBV9	TRBJ2-6	-	TGTGCCAGCAGCGTAGTTCCGGTCCAGAACTCCGGGGCCAACGTCCTGACTTTC	CASSVVPVQNSGANVLTF